Described below is a single T cell receptor (beta chain) sequence and its context. The entry originates in a study of CD8 T cells in ankylosing spondylitis. CDR1 and CDR2 (germline): KGHDR, SFDVKD. Trimming stripped 2 bases from V and 12 bases from J, with 17 bases between. This CDR3 contains 14 residues. Construction of TCR beta libraries was performed using quantitative 5'-RACE with molecular barcodes. Using its own MiXCR run on the 5' RACE reads, TCRdb lists one record per CDR3 protein. The data show about 160,000 distinct CDR3 sequences, roughly 10% seen once. This TCR derives from a female donor with ankylosing spondylitis or in good health (not recorded which). Sequencing used blood, either unsorted or a sorted T cell fraction (not recorded which). The chain carries TRBV24-1 and TRBJ2-3; D is possibly TRBD2 (5 bases). CDR3 bases: TGTGCCACCAGTGATTCCCGGCGGCGGGTTGGCCAGTATTTT. It specifies CATSDSRRRVGQYF.